The 18 T cell receptor beta chains below all came from one sample that was sequenced in a study of beta chain features in type 1 diabetes. Their antigens remain unidentified. Expressed TCRB transcripts were sequenced after all isolated RNA was converted to cDNA. Profiled with immunoSEQ multiplex PCR; TCRdb holds only in-frame clones, not every one. The sample holds 140,000 to 150,000 clones, about an eighth seen once. Points from the study as a whole: Shorter TCRB CDR3s, moderately but significantly so, were found in Type 1 diabetes patients in all four CD4+ subsets.

Input material: central memory CD4+ T cells from blood. The receptors shown here come from a man between 18 and 29 years old with type 1 diabetes.

The genes are TRBV25-1 and TRBJ1-1; 7 bases map to TRBD1. V shed 6 bases, J shed 3 bases, and the junction held 10 bases outside the gene matches. Germline-derived CDR1 and CDR2 are MGHDK and SYGVNS. The CDR3 covers 15 residues. As DNA, the CDR3 is TGTGCCAGCAGGCAGGGGAGGGGGCGAGACACTGAAGCTTTCTTT. Translated, it gives CASRQGRGRDTEAFF.

The CDR3: CASSYLLGTSGYEQFF. The CDR3 coding sequence is TGTGCCAGCAGTTACCTTCTGGGGACTAGCGGCTATGAGCAGTTCTTC. This chain joins TRBV6-6 and TRBJ2-1; 11 positions agree with TRBD2. Trimming at V came to 2 bases and at J to 8 bases, leaving 8 bases not matched to a gene. The CDR3 contains 16 residues. Germline V gene lookup returns CDR1 MNHNY and CDR2 SVGAGI (reference sequence).

This clone was detected only a few times. The sample has other DNA sequences that encode this CDR3 too. The J gene is TRBJ2-5, the V gene TRBV4-1; either TRBD1 or TRBD2 may fit D (5 bases each). The germline V gene has CDR1 MGHRA and CDR2 YSYEKL. CDR3 length: 13 residues. V was pared by 3 bases and J by 5 bases, with 10 bases between. The CDR3 sequence is CASSQRGEETQYF. The CDR3 bases are TGCGCCAGCAGCCAGAGGGGTGAGGAGACCCAGTACTTC.

This chain links TRBV7-6 with TRBJ2-1, with 8 bases lining up with TRBD2. The germline V gene encodes CDR1 SGHVS and CDR2 FNYEAQ. The trim removed 5 bases at V and 10 bases at J, leaving 7 bases unmatched. CDR3 length equals 13 residues. In DNA form, the CDR3 reads TGTGCCAGCAGCCCGCGGACTAGCCGAGAGCAGTTCTTC. Amino acids: CASSPRTSREQFF.

Here the CDR3 reads CASSADRGDPPQHF. The CDR3 region has the DNA TGTGCCAGCAGCGCCGACAGGGGAGACCCACCCCAGCATTTT. The chain couples TRBV9 to TRBJ1-5; 8 nucleotides agree with TRBD1. Per the germline V gene, CDR1 is SGDLS and CDR2 is YYNGEE. The CDR3 runs 14 residues. J was trimmed by 10 bases and V by 3 bases; bases with no gene match: 9.

This clone was seen once. The J gene is TRBJ2-1, the V gene TRBV5-4, with a tentative D call TRBD1 (6 bases). CDR1 is SGHNT and CDR2 is YYREEE in the germline V gene (reference sequence). The ends were cut back, 3 bases at V and 6 bases at J, with 19 bases in the middle. The CDR3 contains 16 residues. The CDR3 loop is CASSSGHQIPGNEQFF. CDR3 DNA sequence: TGTGCCAGCAGCTCGGGACACCAAATTCCCGGCAATGAGCAGTTCTTC.

This rearrangement joins TRBV28 to TRBJ1-5; 10 bases line up with TRBD1. V lost 7 bases to trimming and J lost 5 bases; unmatched junction nucleotides: 17. Germline CDR1 is MDHEN and CDR2 is SYDVKM. The CDR3 loop spans 18 amino acids. The CDR3 is CASKTPGQGTTWDQPQHF. As DNA, the CDR3 is TGTGCCAGCAAGACTCCGGGACAGGGGACGACATGGGATCAGCCCCAGCATTTT.

The J gene is TRBJ1-2, the V gene TRBV6-1; 12 bases line up with TRBD1. The CDR3 extends over 14 amino acids. V lost 6 bases and J lost 8; bases outside the gene matches: 7. Germline V gene lookup returns CDR1 MNHNS and CDR2 SASEGT. The chain's CDR3 is CASRQGQGAEGYTF. CDR3 DNA: TGTGCCAGCAGACAGGGACAGGGGGCGGAAGGCTACACCTTC.

The sample holds a few counts of this clone. This same CDR3 is encoded by further DNA sequences in the sample. The CDR3 sequence: CAISESGQGARGYTF. Written as DNA, the CDR3 is TGTGCCATCAGTGAGTCCGGACAGGGGGCTCGTGGCTACACCTTC. The chain carries TRBV10-3 and TRBJ1-2; 11 bases match TRBD1. CDR3 length equals 15 residues. The ends lost 0 bases at V and 7 bases at J; junction bases unmatched: 4. CDR1 and CDR2 (germline): ENHRY, SYGVKD.

The chain employs TRBV7-9 and TRBJ2-3; TRBD1 matches 7 bases. CDR1 is SEHNR, CDR2 FQNEAQ, per germline (reference sequence). J gave up 5 bases and V 6 bases, and 8 bases lay outside the gene matches. The CDR3 consists of 14 residues. For the CDR3, the DNA is TGTGCCAGCAGTCGAACAGGGGTTGGAGATACGCAGTATTTT. Its translation is CASSRTGVGDTQYF.

There are a few counts of this clone. This sequence joins TRBV6-1 and TRBJ1-4; TRBD1 might be the D (6 bases). CDR1 is MNHNS and CDR2 is SASEGT in the germline V gene. The CDR3 consists of 15 residues. V lost 5 bases and J 3 bases, leaving 13 bases between the germline ends. In DNA form, the CDR3 reads TGTGCCAGCAGTCCAACAGGGTTGGCTAATGAAAAACTGTTTTTT. Residues: CASSPTGLANEKLFF.

This clone was found a few times. The V and J genes are TRBV25-1 and TRBJ1-2, with TRBD1 as a possible D gene (5 bases). There are 13 residues in the CDR3. V dropped 9 bases and J dropped 5 bases, with 16 bases sitting between them. The germline CDR1 and CDR2 sequences are MGHDK and SYGVNS. For the CDR3, the DNA is TGTGCCAGAAGGTTCGGCAGGGTTTATGGCTACACCTTC. Protein sequence: CARRFGRVYGYTF.

This clone was recorded a few times. The rearrangement joins TRBV11-3 to TRBJ2-6; D gene uncertain. CDR3 length equals 13 residues. From germline, CDR1 is SGHNT and CDR2 YENEEA. Trimming pared 2 bases from V and 6 bases from J, leaving 5 bases between. The CDR3 protein is CASSLTPANVLTF. In DNA, the CDR3 is TGTGCCAGCAGCTTAACCCCGGCCAACGTCCTGACTTTC.

This clone was seen at least ten times. The J gene is TRBJ1-2, the V gene TRBV14; the D is unclear. This CDR3 contains 11 residues. V gave up 5 bases and J gave up 3 bases, with 4 bases separating them. Germline CDR1 reads SGHDN; CDR2 reads FVKESK. For the CDR3, the DNA is TGTGCCAGCAGCTCACACTATGGCTACACCTTC. Its protein is CASSSHYGYTF.

V gene TRBV18 combines with J gene TRBJ1-3, with D perhaps matching TRBD1 (6 bases). The CDR3 is 15 amino acids. V shed 2 bases and J shed 5 bases, with 13 bases lying between them. From germline, CDR1 is KGHSH and CDR2 LQKENI. DNA for the CDR3: TGTGCCAGCTCACCAAGTGCCGACAGGAGAAACACCATATATTTT. Translation: CASSPSADRRNTIYF.

DNA of the CDR3: TGTGCCAGCAGCCAAGATAACTGGGGGCGAGAGGGTATCCACACTGAAGCTTTCTTT. Translation gives CASSQDNWGREGIHTEAFF. The chain couples TRBV14 to TRBJ1-1, with D tentatively TRBD1 (6 bases). Trimming left V 0 bases short and J 3 bases short, with 23 bases between. CDR1 is SGHDN and CDR2 is FVKESK in the germline V gene. The CDR3 runs 19 residues.

This clone was detected a few times. The chain uses TRBV2 and TRBJ1-1, with a possible D match to TRBD1 (6 bases). Trimming left V 7 bases short and J 4 bases short, with 16 bases between. Germline CDR1 is SNHLY and CDR2 is FYNNEI. This CDR3 spans 14 amino acids. The chain's CDR3 is CASNLKDSFTEAFF. The DNA for the CDR3 is TGTGCCAGCAATCTCAAGGACAGCTTCACTGAAGCTTTCTTT.

This clone was recorded a few times. The chain joins TRBV19 to TRBJ1-1; the D gene is possibly TRBD1 (5 bases). The CDR3 has 14 amino acids. Trimming removed 6 bases from V and 4 bases from J, with 15 bases in between. Per germline, CDR1 LNHDA and CDR2 SQIVND (reference sequence). CDR3 coding DNA: TGTGCCAGTAGCCCAGGGATCTTTACCACTGAAGCTTTCTTT. Its translation: CASSPGIFTTEAFF.